This T cell receptor (beta chain) was identified during a study of Ad26.COV2.S vaccination and SARS-CoV-2 variants. Germline values: CDR1 KGHSH, CDR2 LQKENI. Trimming pared 6 bases from V and 8 bases from J, leaving 16 bases between. This CDR3 spans 13 amino acids. Treatment of the sample: roughly 18 received Ad26.COV2.S at low or high dose, single or two shots; a few received placebo; per-sample allocation not given. Collection of the samples took place on day 63 after the first injection of vaccine or placebo. What was given as vaccine was an Ad26 vector encoding Wuhan-strain SARS-CoV-2 spike. Study-level findings and limits: Placebo recipients had lower spike-specific TCR breadth than vaccine recipients.

Assay used: immunoSEQ multiplex PCR; TCRdb lists only in-frame clones, some missing. The data hold 350,000 to 450,000 clones, with approximately 89% observed a single time. This clone has just one count. The antigen remains unidentified. The material sequenced was peripheral blood, taken in a trial of Ad26.COV2.S vaccine versus placebo. The clonotype was recovered from a person between 18 and 60 years old who received the Ad26.COV2.S COVID-19 vaccine or a placebo. The chain couples TRBV18 to TRBJ1-2, with a possible D match to TRBD1 (5 bases). The CDR3 loop is CASSPKSGDGYTF. The CDR3 coding sequence is TGTGCCAGCTCCCCCAAAAGCGGGGACGGCTACACCTTC.